Presented here are 31 T cell receptor beta chains from one specimen sequenced in a study of PD-L1 blockade in urothelial cancer (TCRdb year 2017). In light of the paper, this sample's time point label describes: pretreatment peripheral blood. Library prep was done by the immunoSEQ multiplex PCR assay. TCRdb's version of the immuneACCESS table is confined to in-frame rearrangements and falls short of the full clone set. An unresolved V gene accounts for under half of the shortfall where checked; the remainder is of unknown origin. The sample has approximately 50,000 clones on record, 75% to 90% of them singletons. 1% to 1.5% of the sample goes to the ten largest clones. The specimen comprised PBMCs, sampled around atezolizumab (anti-PD-L1) treatment. Receptor source: a man in his fifties or sixties with urothelial cancer.

V is TRBV27 and J is TRBJ2-2; the D is unclear. The CDR3 is 11 residues long. Germline CDR1 is MNHEY and CDR2 is SMNVEV (reference sequence). Trimming took off 4 bases at V and 5 bases at J, with 2 bases between the two ends. The CDR3 is CASSSTGELFF. The CDR3 DNA reads TGTGCCAGCAGTTCTACCGGGGAGCTGTTTTTT.

The chain has TRBV5-1 and TRBJ2-7, with D possibly TRBD2 on 5 matching bases. The CDR3 has 15 residues. The V end was cut by 4 bases, the J end by 5 bases, with 19 bases between. From germline, CDR1 is SGHRS and CDR2 YFSETQ. The CDR3 region is CASSRLPSGLNEQYF. CDR3 bases: TGCGCCAGCAGCCGCCTCCCGAGCGGATTGAACGAGCAGTACTTC.

The V call is TRBV27, the J call TRBJ1-2; tentatively, D is TRBD1 (6 bases). V was trimmed by 5 bases and J by 8 bases, leaving 21 bases between them. The CDR3 covers 15 residues. Germline V gene data show CDR1 as MNHEY and CDR2 as SMNVEV (reference sequence). In DNA, the CDR3 is TGTGCCAGCAGTCCAACACCGACAGGATCCTGGGGCTACACCTTC. Its protein is CASSPTPTGSWGYTF.

The rearrangement uses TRBV28 and TRBJ2-5; 7 bases match TRBD2. J was trimmed by 8 bases and V by 6 bases; bases with no gene match: 3. The CDR3 spans 11 residues. Germline CDR1 and CDR2: MDHEN and SYDVKM. This chain's CDR3 is CASRGGDTQYF. CDR3 nucleotide sequence: TGTGCCAGCAGGGGAGGGGACACCCAGTACTTC.

This chain links TRBV27 with TRBJ2-2; weak D call: TRBD1 (6 bases). Per the germline V gene, CDR1 is MNHEY and CDR2 is SMNVEV (reference sequence). Trimming took 0 bases from V and 6 from J, leaving 26 bases between them. The CDR3 is made up of 20 amino acids. CDR3 residues: CASSLSPLGGRRTKAGELFF. In nucleotides, the CDR3 is TGTGCCAGCAGTTTATCCCCTCTAGGGGGTCGAAGGACGAAGGCCGGGGAGCTGTTTTTT.

The rearrangement joins TRBV6-4 to TRBJ2-1; TRBD2 aligns across 7 bases. V dropped 2 bases and J dropped 9; count of bases not matched to a gene: 4. Germline lookup yields CDR1 MRHNA and CDR2 SNTAGT. The CDR3 extends over 13 amino acids. CDR3 DNA: TGTGCCAGCAGTGACCAGGGCGGGGGTGAGCAGTTCTTC. The encoded protein is CASSDQGGGEQFF.

This chain links TRBV6-1 with TRBJ2-7, with a tentative D call TRBD1 (6 bases). The CDR3 extends over 15 amino acids. Between the trimmed V and J ends, which lost 4 bases and 0 bases, there was a span of 13 bases. CDR1 and CDR2 from the germline V gene are MNHNS and SASEGT. The CDR3 DNA follows: TGTGCCAGCAGTGGGGACATCCTGAGCTCCTACGAGCAGTACTTC. Amino acids: CASSGDILSSYEQYF.

This chain connects TRBV19 to TRBJ2-3; D call uncertain. The CDR3 extends over 14 amino acids. The germline V gene has CDR1 LNHDA and CDR2 SQIVND (reference sequence). V shed 3 bases and J shed 2 bases, with 9 bases lying between them. CDR3 residues: CASSMVHFTDTQYF. CDR3 in DNA: TGTGCCAGTAGTATGGTTCACTTCACAGATACGCAGTATTTT.

V is TRBV27 and J is TRBJ1-1; D is uncertain. Looked up from germline, CDR1 is MNHEY and CDR2 is SMNVEV (reference sequence). The length of the CDR3 is 15 residues. The V and J ends lost 2 bases and 0 bases respectively, with 10 bases between them. The CDR3 loop reads CASSLGRHLNTEAFF. CDR3 nucleotides: TGTGCCAGCAGTTTAGGTCGACACCTGAACACTGAAGCTTTCTTT.

J is TRBJ1-4 and V is TRBV11-3; no clear D. Trimming pared 5 bases from V and 1 base from J, leaving 8 bases between. CDR1 is SGHNT, CDR2 YENEEA, per germline. The CDR3 extends over 14 amino acids. CDR3 residues: CASSVGRTNEKLFF. For the CDR3, the DNA is TGTGCCAGCAGCGTAGGTCGAACTAATGAAAAACTGTTTTTT.

This rearrangement joins TRBV4-3 to TRBJ2-3, with 8 bases identical to TRBD1. The V gene's germline CDR1 is LGHNA and CDR2 YSLEER. CDR3 length: 15 residues. V dropped 1 base and J dropped 4; count of bases not matched to a gene: 4. The CDR3 coding sequence is TGCGCCAGCAGCCAAGCGGACAGGGACCCAGATACGCAGTATTTT. It encodes CASSQADRDPDTQYF.

This sequence joins TRBV5-1 and TRBJ2-7; unclear D gene. Per the germline V gene, CDR1 is SGHRS and CDR2 is YFSETQ. Trimming removed 0 bases at V and 0 bases at J, with 10 bases between. CDR3 length: 15 amino acids. Here the CDR3 reads CASSLEQWSSYEQYF. The CDR3 bases are TGCGCCAGCAGCTTGGAGCAATGGAGCTCCTACGAGCAGTACTTC.

The chain recombines TRBV11-2 with TRBJ2-2, with a possible D match to TRBD1 (6 bases). Trimming took off 8 bases at V and 1 base at J, with 23 bases between the two ends. Germline V gene data show CDR1 as SGHAT and CDR2 as FQNNGV. This CDR3 is built from 18 residues. The CDR3 DNA reads TGTGCCAGCCGAATATCCCTCCAACAGGGTCGGAACACCGGGGAGCTGTTTTTT. This gives the protein CASRISLQQGRNTGELFF.

The chain is built from TRBV6-5 and TRBJ2-5; possible D gene TRBD1, 6 bases. Germline CDR1 and CDR2: MNHEY and SVGAGI. The V end lost 6 bases, the J end lost 5 bases, and 16 bases lay between the germline ends. The CDR3 runs to 14 residues. The CDR3 DNA follows: TGTGCCAGCAGCCCAGGGGCCCCCCAGGAGACCCAGTACTTC. Its translation is CASSPGAPQETQYF.

The chain recombines TRBV2 with TRBJ2-6; D is unresolved. Germline-derived CDR1 and CDR2 are SNHLY and FYNNEI. V lost 6 bases to trimming and J lost 0 bases, with 6 bases between them. The CDR3 has 14 residues. The CDR3 loop reads CASSIVSGANVLTF. The CDR3 DNA sequence: TGTGCCAGCAGCATTGTCTCTGGGGCCAACGTCCTGACTTTC.

This chain links TRBV4-1 with TRBJ1-5, with no clear D. Germline V lookup: CDR1 MGHRA, CDR2 YSYEKL. The V end lost 2 bases, the J end lost 7 bases, and 9 bases lay between the germline ends. The CDR3 sequence is 13 residues long. The CDR3 nucleotides are TGCGCCAGCAGCCAACCTAACTTCCAGCCCCAGCATTTT. Amino acids: CASSQPNFQPQHF.

This chain links TRBV21-1 with TRBJ2-7; the table calls TRBD1, which could not be checked here. TRBV21-1 is marked as a pseudogene. This CDR3 region has 15 residues. The CDR3 loop reads CASSKEDSPNYEQYF. As DNA, the CDR3 is TGTGCCAGCAGCAAAGAGGACAGTCCAAACTACGAGCAGTACTTC.

This chain joins TRBV7-9 and TRBJ2-4; the D is unclear. CDR1 and CDR2 (germline): SEHNR, FQNEAQ (reference sequence). V lost 6 bases and J lost 6, with 6 bases in between. The CDR3 length is 11 residues. DNA for the CDR3: TGTGCCAGCAGTCAGGTAAACATTCAGTACTTC. Translating it yields CASSQVNIQYF.

V gene TRBV9 combines with J gene TRBJ1-5; D remains unclear. The V end lost 1 base, the J end lost 6 bases, and 14 bases lay between the germline ends. Per the germline V gene, CDR1 is SGDLS and CDR2 is YYNGEE. The CDR3 is 15 residues long. CDR3 sequence reads: CASSVTGYVGQPQHF. In nucleotides, the CDR3 is TGTGCCAGCAGCGTAACGGGATATGTCGGTCAGCCCCAGCATTTT.

This chain links TRBV18 with TRBJ1-3, with D perhaps TRBD1 (5 bases). The V gene's germline CDR1 is KGHSH and CDR2 LQKENI. Trimming left V 3 bases short and J 4 bases short, with 10 bases between. The CDR3 totals 14 residues. This CDR3 is CASSPTRQGNTIYF. The CDR3 coding sequence is TGTGCCAGCTCACCGACCCGACAGGGAAACACCATATATTTT. The whole variable domain, filled in from reference TRBV18 and TRBJ1-3, reads NAGVMQNPRHLVRRRGQEARLRCSPMKGHSHVYWYRQLPEEGLKFMVYLQKENIIDESGMPKERFSAEFPKEGPSILRIQQVVRGDSAAYFCASSPTRQGNTIYFGEGSWLTVV.

This chain links TRBV23-1 with TRBJ1-2; the D gene is possibly TRBD1 (5 bases). TRBV23-1 is labeled an ORF, and its function is uncertain. Trimming shortened V by 4 bases and J by 4 bases, and 19 bases separated the two germline ends. CDR3 length: 16 amino acids. CDR3 in DNA: TGCGCCAGCAGTCGGGGCGCGATCGGTGGGTGCTATGGCTACACCTTC. Residues: CASSRGAIGGCYGYTF.

The chain employs TRBV19 and TRBJ2-2, with D tentatively TRBD2 (6 bases). There are 14 residues in the CDR3. The V end lost 6 bases, the J end lost 5 bases, and 13 bases lay between the germline ends. Germline V CDR1 and CDR2: LNHDA, SQIVND (reference sequence). In nucleotides, the CDR3 is TGTGCCAGTAGCTCCTGGGGGGTGACCGGGGAGCTGTTTTTT. This gives the protein CASSSWGVTGELFF.

This chain connects TRBV27 to TRBJ2-1; TRBD2 is a possible D gene (5 bases). The CDR3 runs to 16 residues. Trimming removed 7 bases at V and 0 bases at J, with 16 bases between. The germline V gene encodes CDR1 MNHEY and CDR2 SMNVEV (reference sequence). The chain's CDR3 is CASNNPSGSSYNEQFF. The DNA of the CDR3 is TGTGCCAGCAACAACCCTTCGGGGAGCTCCTACAATGAGCAGTTCTTC.

The chain has TRBV7-9 and TRBJ2-7; D not certain. This CDR3 contains 14 residues. Germline V gives CDR1 SEHNR, CDR2 FQNEAQ (reference sequence). Trimming left V 3 bases short and J 7 bases short, with 16 bases between. CDR3 residues: CASSLGSLSYEQYF. The CDR3 DNA follows: TGTGCCAGCAGCTTGGGCTCCCTTTCTTATGAGCAGTACTTC. Filled out from reference TRBV7-9 and TRBJ2-7, the complete variable domain reads DTGVSQNPRHKITKRGQNVTFRCDPISEHNRLYWYRQTLGQGPEFLTYFQNEAQLEKSRLLSDRFSAERPKGSFSTLEIQRTEQGDSAMYLCASSLGSLSYEQYFGPGTRLTVT.

The chain joins TRBV11-2 to TRBJ2-3; D ambiguous. Trimming cost V 3 bases and J 2 bases, with 9 bases left between them. The CDR3 runs to 14 residues. Germline V gives CDR1 SGHAT, CDR2 FQNNGV. The CDR3 here is CASSLRGFTDTQYF. CDR3 in DNA: TGTGCCAGCAGCTTGCGCGGATTCACAGATACGCAGTATTTT.

This clone was counted only a few times. V gene TRBV28 combines with J gene TRBJ2-7, with TRBD2 identical over 7 bases. CDR1 is MDHEN and CDR2 is SYDVKM in the germline V gene. There are 14 residues in the CDR3. The V segment lost 5 bases and the J segment 7 bases; nucleotides outside the gene matches: 11. CDR3 DNA: TGTGCCAGCAGTCGATCGGGAGGTACAATTGAGCAGTACTTC. Translating it yields CASSRSGGTIEQYF.

This rearrangement joins TRBV7-2 to TRBJ2-3; D perhaps matches TRBD2 (5 bases). The CDR3 is 12 amino acids. Between the trimmed V and J ends, which lost 5 bases and 6 bases, there was a span of 9 bases. Germline-derived CDR1 and CDR2 are SGHTA and FQGNSA. The CDR3: CASSRGLDTQYF. The CDR3 DNA follows: TGTGCCAGCAGCCGGGGTTTGGATACGCAGTATTTT.

The chain recombines TRBV7-9 with TRBJ2-7, with TRBD2 identical over 13 bases. CDR1 SEHNR and CDR2 FQNEAQ come from the germline V gene (reference sequence). Trimming took 5 bases from V and 7 from J; bases not matched to a gene: 2. The CDR3 runs to 13 residues. DNA of the CDR3: TGTGCCAGCAGCGGGGGACTAGCGGGGGAGCAGTACTTC. Translated, it gives CASSGGLAGEQYF.

The V call is TRBV5-1, the J call TRBJ1-3; D remains unclear. The CDR3 is made up of 17 amino acids. Germline-derived CDR1 and CDR2 are SGHRS and YFSETQ. Deletions cut 4 bases from V and 1 base from J, with 18 bases between. CDR3 nucleotide sequence: TGCGCCAGCAGCCCCGTTGCGGGGTTCGATTCTGGAAACACCATATATTTT. This encodes CASSPVAGFDSGNTIYF.

This sequence joins TRBV5-4 and TRBJ1-1; 8 bases map to TRBD1. Germline trimming cut 2 bases from V and 4 bases from J; bases unmatched to any gene: 7. The CDR3 sequence is 15 residues long. CDR1 is SGHNT, CDR2 YYREEE, per germline (reference sequence). The CDR3 spells CASSFTGTGGTEAFF. DNA of the CDR3: TGTGCCAGCAGCTTCACCGGGACAGGAGGCACTGAAGCTTTCTTT.

This chain connects TRBV11-2 to TRBJ1-5, with D uncertain. From germline, CDR1 is SGHAT and CDR2 FQNNGV. This CDR3 contains 12 residues. The V end was cut by 0 bases, the J end by 11 bases, with 8 bases between. CDR3 loop: CASSLDRGTQHF. Written as DNA, the CDR3 is TGTGCCAGCAGCTTAGATCGAGGGACCCAGCATTTT.